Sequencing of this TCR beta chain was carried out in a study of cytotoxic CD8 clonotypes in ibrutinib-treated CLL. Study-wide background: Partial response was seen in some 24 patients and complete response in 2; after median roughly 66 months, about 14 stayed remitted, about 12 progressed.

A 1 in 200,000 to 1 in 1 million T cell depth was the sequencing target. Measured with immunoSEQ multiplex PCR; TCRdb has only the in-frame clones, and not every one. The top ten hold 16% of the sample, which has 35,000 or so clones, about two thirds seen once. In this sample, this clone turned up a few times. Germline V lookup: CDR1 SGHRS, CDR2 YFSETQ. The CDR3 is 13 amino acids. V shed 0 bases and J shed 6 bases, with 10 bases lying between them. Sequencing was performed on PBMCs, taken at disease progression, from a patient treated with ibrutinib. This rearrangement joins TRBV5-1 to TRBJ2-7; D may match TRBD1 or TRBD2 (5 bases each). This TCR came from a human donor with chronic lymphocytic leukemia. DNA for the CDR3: TGCGCCAGCAGCTTGGACGGGGCGGGCGAGCAGTACTTC. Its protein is CASSLDGAGEQYF.